The rows below give T cell receptor beta chains drawn from one sample of a study of spatial heterogeneity in lung cancer. TCRdb re-called the 5' RACE reads with MiXCR, one entry per CDR3 protein. The sample has roughly 110,000 distinct CDR3 sequences, 10% to 13% seen once. The sequencing used PBMCs, collected at follow-up. The receptors shown here come from a female donor with early-stage non-small cell lung cancer. CDR3s include the opening cysteine and the closing phenylalanine or tryptophan. Fields, in order: J gene, D gene, V gene, clone size, CDR3 length, CDR3 DNA, CDR3 protein. A D gene is named only where the DNA matches it firmly. Only some rows state a clone size, as once, few, many or a class for expanded clones.

j_call: TRBJ2-3
d_call: -
v_call: TRBV7-2
clone_size: many
cdr3_length: 16
cdr3_nt: TGTGCCAGCAGCTTAGCGCAGGGCCGAACGGCGGATACGCAGTATTTT
cdr3_aa: CASSLAQGRTADTQYF

j_call: TRBJ1-1
d_call: -
v_call: TRBV19
clone_size: few
cdr3_length: 13
cdr3_nt: TGTGCCAGTAGTGACCGGGGGATCACTGAAGCTTTCTTT
cdr3_aa: CASSDRGITEAFF

j_call: TRBJ2-2
d_call: -
v_call: TRBV27
clone_size: -
cdr3_length: 13
cdr3_nt: TGTGCCAGCAGTTTATCCTACACCGGGGAGCTGTTTTTT
cdr3_aa: CASSLSYTGELFF

j_call: TRBJ2-1
d_call: -
v_call: TRBV28
clone_size: -
cdr3_length: 12
cdr3_nt: TGTGCCAGCAGTTTGACTACGGGTGAGCAGTTCTTC
cdr3_aa: CASSLTTGEQFF

j_call: TRBJ1-1
d_call: -
v_call: TRBV2
clone_size: few
cdr3_length: 12
cdr3_nt: TGTGCCAGCCCGGGAGGTAACACTGAAGCTTTCTTT
cdr3_aa: CASPGGNTEAFF

j_call: TRBJ2-5
d_call: TRBD2
v_call: TRBV12-3/TRBV12-4
clone_size: once
cdr3_length: 18
cdr3_nt: TGTGCCAGCAGTTTATACGAACTAGCGGGAGGTTACCAAGAGACCCAGTACTTC
cdr3_aa: CASSLYELAGGYQETQYF

j_call: TRBJ1-1
d_call: -
v_call: TRBV6-5
clone_size: few
cdr3_length: 15
cdr3_nt: TGTGCCAGCAGTTACTCGAGGCGGACGAACACTGAAGCTTTCTTT
cdr3_aa: CASSYSRRTNTEAFF

j_call: TRBJ1-3
d_call: -
v_call: TRBV12-3/TRBV12-4
clone_size: many
cdr3_length: 14
cdr3_nt: TGTGCCAGCAGTTCCCCGGGGGGCCTAGGCACCATATATTTT
cdr3_aa: CASSSPGGLGTIYF

j_call: TRBJ2-1
d_call: TRBD2
v_call: TRBV12-3/TRBV12-4
clone_size: many
cdr3_length: 14
cdr3_nt: TGTGCCAGCAATCGACTAGCGGGAGATAATGAGCAGTTCTTC
cdr3_aa: CASNRLAGDNEQFF

j_call: TRBJ1-4
d_call: -
v_call: TRBV9
clone_size: few
cdr3_length: 14
cdr3_nt: TGTGCCAGCAGCGTAAATGGAAACGCTGAAAAACTGTTTTTT
cdr3_aa: CASSVNGNAEKLFF

j_call: TRBJ2-6
d_call: TRBD1
v_call: TRBV19
clone_size: -
cdr3_length: 19
cdr3_nt: TGTGCCAGTAGTACAAGGGGACAGGGGGCGAGCTCTGGGGCCAACGTCCTGACTTTC
cdr3_aa: CASSTRGQGASSGANVLTF

j_call: TRBJ1-1
d_call: -
v_call: TRBV30
clone_size: many
cdr3_length: 12
cdr3_nt: TGTGCCTGGAGTGTACGCGACACTGAAGCTTTCTTT
cdr3_aa: CAWSVRDTEAFF

j_call: TRBJ2-1
d_call: -
v_call: TRBV11-2
clone_size: few
cdr3_length: 15
cdr3_nt: TGTGCCAGCAGCTTAGCCAGGGGCGGAGGTAATGAGCAGTTCTTC
cdr3_aa: CASSLARGGGNEQFF

j_call: TRBJ2-5
d_call: -
v_call: TRBV12-3/TRBV12-4
clone_size: many
cdr3_length: 16
cdr3_nt: TGTGCCAGCAGTTTAGGAGAGCGTACCGCTTCCGAGACCCAGTACTTC
cdr3_aa: CASSLGERTASETQYF

j_call: TRBJ2-3
d_call: -
v_call: TRBV20-1
clone_size: many
cdr3_length: 14
cdr3_nt: TGCAGTGCCGATGGCGCGGGATATTCAGATACGCAGTATTTT
cdr3_aa: CSADGAGYSDTQYF

j_call: TRBJ2-2
d_call: TRBD2
v_call: TRBV6-5
clone_size: many
cdr3_length: 15
cdr3_nt: TGTGCCAGCACCGACCGACTAGCGGGACGCGGGGAGCTGTTTTTT
cdr3_aa: CASTDRLAGRGELFF

j_call: TRBJ2-3
d_call: TRBD2
v_call: TRBV29-1
clone_size: many
cdr3_length: 15
cdr3_nt: TGCAGCTCTGTATCCCGGGGGGGTATAGATAGGGCGCAGTATTTT
cdr3_aa: CSSVSRGGIDRAQYF

j_call: TRBJ1-1
d_call: -
v_call: TRBV29-1
clone_size: -
cdr3_length: 13
cdr3_nt: TGCAGCGTTGTACGACAGCCGAACACTGAAGCTTTCTTT
cdr3_aa: CSVVRQPNTEAFF

j_call: TRBJ2-7
d_call: -
v_call: TRBV7-8
clone_size: -
cdr3_length: 14
cdr3_nt: TGTGCCAGCAGCTTAGCTGGGTTGATCTACGAGCAGTACTTC
cdr3_aa: CASSLAGLIYEQYF

j_call: TRBJ2-2
d_call: TRBD1
v_call: TRBV6-5
clone_size: few
cdr3_length: 15
cdr3_nt: TGTGCCAGCAGAATAGACAGGGGGAACACCGGGGAGCTGTTTTTT
cdr3_aa: CASRIDRGNTGELFF

j_call: TRBJ2-1
d_call: TRBD1
v_call: TRBV12-3/TRBV12-4
clone_size: -
cdr3_length: 16
cdr3_nt: TGTGCCAGCACCGGGACAGGGGCGAAGCTTTGGAATGAGCAGTTCTTC
cdr3_aa: CASTGTGAKLWNEQFF

j_call: TRBJ2-1
d_call: -
v_call: TRBV14
clone_size: few
cdr3_length: 12
cdr3_nt: TGTGCCAGCAGCCGGACTCGGTATGAGCAGTTCTTC
cdr3_aa: CASSRTRYEQFF

j_call: TRBJ2-6
d_call: -
v_call: TRBV10-3
clone_size: few
cdr3_length: 16
cdr3_nt: TGTGCCATCTCTCCGGGGAACCTCGAAGGGGCCAACGTCCTGACTTTC
cdr3_aa: CAISPGNLEGANVLTF

j_call: TRBJ2-4
d_call: -
v_call: TRBV28
clone_size: -
cdr3_length: 15
cdr3_nt: TGTGCCAGCAGTAAAGCAGGGGCCCGGGTGGACATTCAGTACTTC
cdr3_aa: CASSKAGARVDIQYF

j_call: TRBJ1-1
d_call: TRBD1
v_call: TRBV20-1
clone_size: -
cdr3_length: 16
cdr3_nt: TGCAGTGCTAGAACCGGGACAGGGTTTCGAAACACTGAAGCTTTCTTT
cdr3_aa: CSARTGTGFRNTEAFF

j_call: TRBJ2-5
d_call: TRBD2
v_call: TRBV7-7
clone_size: few
cdr3_length: 16
cdr3_nt: TGTGCCAGCAGCTTAACTAGCGGGAGGAATGGTGAGACCCAGTACTTC
cdr3_aa: CASSLTSGRNGETQYF